This TCR beta chain was documented in a study of control samples from healthy donors and cancer patients. V lost 7 bases and J 1 base, leaving 11 bases between the germline ends. Germline assignment: CDR1 SGHRS and CDR2 YFSETQ. The CDR3 runs 13 residues. Method: immunoSEQ multiplex PCR; TCRdb's copy keeps in-frame clones and lacks some. In the table there are around 130,000 clones, 75% to 95% of which are singletons. Sequences were obtained from blood. This receptor was obtained from a man aged 18-30 years in good health. This sequence joins TRBV5-1 and TRBJ1-1; D is uncertain. The CDR3 here is CASRHRANTEAFF. The CDR3 DNA reads TGCGCCAGCCGACATCGAGCGAACACTGAAGCTTTCTTT.